This TCR beta chain comes out of a study of tumor-infiltrating lymphocytes in localized non-small cell lung cancer (dated by TCRdb to about 2021). Study-wide context: Patients whose samples were collected after neoadjuvant chemotherapy, as well as both smokers and never-smokers and several histologies, were included in the cohort. Resected tumor tissue and uninvolved lung tissue described as non-adjacent to the tumor were contributed by each patient, with both tissues obtained from the same patient. TCR sequencing was one of several integrated assays, alongside flow cytometry, multiplex immunofluorescence, RNA-seq, exome sequencing and proteomics, applied to the same patients. In total, the ICON cohort consisted of over a hundred surgical patients with localized non-small cell lung cancer who had their tumors resected. The paired tumor versus uninvolved lung comparison of immunoSEQ T-cell fraction included 55 patients.

The CDR3 sequence holds 14 residues, the cysteine and phenylalanine included. Only the CDR3 DNA stays, 42 bases, in frame from base 1. Relative to germline, V is missing 2 bases and J is missing 6 bases, with 4 bases of the junction outside any gene match. Sequences SGDLS (CDR1) and YYNGEE (CDR2) are obtained from the germline V gene. Study-wide findings and limitations: TCR-derived T-cell fraction did not differ between the flow cytometry-defined immunotypes IM1 (good prognosis) and IM2 (poor prognosis). Assay coverage varied across patients depending on available tissue quantity, so only a subset of the cohort had TCR sequencing. Tumor T-cell fraction from TCR sequencing was not associated with recurrence-free survival (p = 0.61). TCRbeta sequencing supported higher T cell infiltration in tumors than in uninvolved lung tissue, consistent with immunofluorescence CD3 counts. Because different pieces of the same tissue were used for different assays, technical variation could not be separated from intratumor heterogeneity.

The first patient joined ICON in 2016, and enrollment wrapped up when the last patient was enrolled in late 2018. Fresh tumor and matched uninvolved tissue for in-depth immune analyses, including TCR sequencing, were collected from a subcohort of around 76 patients. No cell sorting was done, and TCR sequencing was instead run on DNA isolated from bulk tissue. TCR sequencing with the immunoSEQ assay provided the T-cell fraction in tumor and uninvolved lung tissue. In the source study's methods: In the survival analysis, patients were divided into a high T-cell fraction group (upper tertile) and a low T-cell fraction group (lower two tertiles), and the two groups were compared using a log-rank test. A signed-rank test was used to check for differences in T-cell fraction between paired tumor and uninvolved lung. What TCRdb holds here is the immuneACCESS table cut down to in-frame rearrangements. Part of the clones is not present; checked against another copy, under half of the missing clones reflect an unresolved V gene, and the others are unexplained. The V and J calls and the clone size are those of that table, but D and trimming were determined from the DNA. The sample includes 1,200 to 1,500 clones, with 85% observed a single time. Clones ranked in the top ten supply around 7.2% of the sample.

This clone is a singleton in its sample. Its antigen target is currently unknown. Base-call qualities are not available, and no considerably larger clone is one nucleotide away. Here the chain combines TRBV9 and TRBJ2-1; 8 junctional bases match TRBD2. The sample consisted of lung tumor tissue. The clonotype was recovered from a human donor with non-small cell lung cancer. The bases read TGTGCCAGCAGCGTGACGGGGGGGTTCAATGAGCAGTTCTTC. It translates to CASSVTGGFNEQFF.